The clone carrying this T cell receptor (beta chain) was counted a few times. Its antigen is as yet unknown. The sample belongs to a study of beta chain features in type 1 diabetes. Study information: Examined across all samples were roughly 100 million sorted cells. Whole-study results and caveats: Patients with type 1 diabetes carried fewer insertions and had more deletions at their VDJ junctions. Shorter TCRB CDR3s, moderately but significantly so, marked every one of the four CD4+ subsets in Type 1 diabetes patients.

Reverse transcribing all isolated RNA meant expressed TCRB transcripts were sequenced. Sequencing of naive, central memory and regulatory T cell samples gave an average of about 3.9 million reads. Using immunoSEQ multiplex PCR, the repertoire was profiled, and TCRdb retains in-frame clones only, with some absent. The data contain 130,000 or so clones, roughly 17% of them singletons. Sorting that relied on CD45RO/CCR7/CD25/CD127/CD95/CD27 yielded CD4+ naive, central memory, regulatory and stem cell-like memory cells. This receptor was identified in a man between 18 and 35 years old with type 1 diabetes. The sequenced material came from central memory CD4+ T cells from blood.

The CDR3 spells CASSSLAGSEGEQFF. As DNA, the CDR3 is TGTGCCAGCAGCTCTCTAGCGGGGTCAGAGGGTGAGCAGTTCTTC. The chain uses TRBV7-2 and TRBJ2-1, with 9 nucleotides matching TRBD2. J was trimmed by 9 bases and V by 4 bases; bases with no gene match: 10. The CDR3 runs 15 residues. Looked up from germline, CDR1 is SGHTA and CDR2 is FQGNSA.